These 6 T cell receptor beta chains came from one sample sequenced in a study of cytomegalovirus exposure and HLA in healthy donors. The method was immunoSEQ multiplex PCR; TCRdb's version includes in-frame clones alone and lacks a portion of them. Seen here are roughly 60,000 clones, 90% to 97% observed once, and the top ten hold roughly 0.98%. Sequenced material: PBMCs. The receptor set was obtained from a man younger than 30 in good health and CMV-seronegative.

This clone has just one count. This chain uses TRBV29-1 with TRBJ2-6; a possible D gene is TRBD1 (5 bases). This CDR3 is built from 16 residues. Germline V lookup: CDR1 SQVTM, CDR2 ANQGSEA. Between the trimmed V and J ends, which lost 7 bases and 0 bases, there was a span of 16 bases. The CDR3: CSALGLIRSGANVLTF. The CDR3 coding sequence is TGCAGCGCGCTGGGGCTGATACGCTCTGGGGCCAACGTCCTGACTTTC.

The chain carries TRBV27 and TRBJ2-3, with no clear D. V was cut by 2 bases and J by 1 base, with 10 bases left in between. In germline, CDR1 is MNHEY, CDR2 SMNVEV (reference sequence). The CDR3 consists of 15 residues. CDR3 loop: CASSLGSLRTDTQYF. In DNA form, the CDR3 reads TGTGCCAGCAGTTTAGGCAGTCTGCGCACAGATACGCAGTATTTT.

The chain links TRBV30 to TRBJ2-5, with D maybe TRBD2 (6 bases). The CDR3 length is 13 residues. The germline gives CDR1 GTSNPN, CDR2 SVGIG (reference sequence). The ends were cut back, 4 bases at V and 5 bases at J, with 14 bases in the middle. CDR3 region: CAWNLGAGETQYF. In DNA, the CDR3 is TGTGCCTGGAATCTCGGGGCGGGGGAGACCCAGTACTTC.

The chain couples TRBV7-9 to TRBJ1-4; 7 bases align to TRBD1. CDR1 is SEHNR and CDR2 is FQNEAQ in the germline V gene (reference sequence). Trimming removed 5 bases from V and 6 bases from J; junction bases left unmatched: 15. The CDR3 has 17 residues. Here the CDR3 reads CASSAYADRVGYEKLFF. As DNA, the CDR3 is TGTGCCAGCAGCGCGTACGCAGACAGGGTCGGGTATGAAAAACTGTTTTTT.

The V gene is TRBV11-2, the J gene TRBJ2-7, with D tentatively TRBD1 (6 bases). The V and J ends lost 5 bases and 3 bases respectively, with 11 bases between them. The CDR3 sequence is 13 residues long. From germline, CDR1 is SGHAT and CDR2 FQNNGV. CDR3: CASSLGQIYEQYF. CDR3 in DNA: TGTGCCAGCAGCCTCGGACAGATCTACGAGCAGTACTTC.

The V gene is TRBV6-1, the J gene TRBJ1-4; 9 bases are shared with TRBD1. The V gene's germline CDR1 is MNHNS and CDR2 SASEGT. This CDR3 has 14 amino acids. J lost 4 bases, V lost 6 bases, and 3 bases had no gene match. CDR3 in DNA: TGTGCCAGCAGACGGGACAGGGTTAATGAAAAACTGTTTTTT. Protein product: CASRRDRVNEKLFF.